The T cell receptor (beta chain) described here comes from a study of control samples from healthy donors and cancer patients. Clones were sequenced by immunoSEQ multiplex PCR, and TCRdb holds only the in-frame ones, with some missing. The data hold roughly 55,000 clones, with 92% observed a single time. This CDR3 region has 16 residues. Germline values: CDR1 LGHNA, CDR2 YSLEER. The V end lost 2 bases, the J end lost 3 bases, and 13 bases lay between the germline ends. The sequence was collected from a man in his forties or fifties with colorectal cancer. The chain employs TRBV4-3 and TRBJ1-4, with D perhaps TRBD1 (5 bases). Sample: PBMCs. The CDR3 region is CASSQTGLGSNEKLFF. The DNA for the CDR3 is TGCGCCAGCAGCCAAACAGGCCTTGGGTCTAATGAAAAACTGTTTTTT.